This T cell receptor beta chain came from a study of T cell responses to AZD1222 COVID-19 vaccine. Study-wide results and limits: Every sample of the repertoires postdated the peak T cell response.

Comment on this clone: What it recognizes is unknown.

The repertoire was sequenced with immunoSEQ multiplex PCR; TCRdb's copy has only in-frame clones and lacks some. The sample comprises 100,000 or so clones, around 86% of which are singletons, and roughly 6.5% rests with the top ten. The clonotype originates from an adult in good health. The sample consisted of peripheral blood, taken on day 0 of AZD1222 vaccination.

CDR3 in DNA: TGTGCCTGGAGTGGGACAGGCAGGGGCTACGAGCAGTACTTC. This encodes CAWSGTGRGYEQYF. V and J are TRBV30 and TRBJ2-7; 7 nucleotides match TRBD1. The CDR3 sequence is 14 residues long. V shed 1 base and J 3 bases; nucleotides not matched to a gene: 6. CDR1 is GTSNPN and CDR2 is SVGIG in the germline V gene (reference sequence).